The 32 T cell receptor beta chains below come from one sample, sequenced in a study of vaccination effects on CD4 cells after COVID-19. Once cultured for approximately 10 days, the cells underwent separation to obtain CD4+ T cells. Participants got two doses of BNT162b2 or mRNA-1273 vaccine. For these TCRs, the target antigens are not known. Only in-frame clones appear in the TCRdb table, and some are missing; sequencing was by immunoSEQ multiplex PCR. Altogether approximately 47,000 clones are present, approximately 70% being singletons, with the ten largest covering about 7%. Sequencing was performed on CD4+ T cells from PBMCs cultured without peptide, taken after COVID-19 vaccination. The origin of the receptors is a human donor who received a COVID-19 vaccine.

This clone was observed a few times. V and J are TRBV10-2 and TRBJ2-1, with D possibly TRBD2 on 5 matching bases. With 0 bases removed from V and 9 bases from J, the gap between germline ends came to 12 bases. The CDR3 is 14 amino acids. Germline V CDR1 and CDR2: WSHSY, SAAADI. The CDR3 is CASSESIGRGEQFF. CDR3 bases: TGCGCCAGCAGTGAGTCGATCGGCCGGGGTGAGCAGTTCTTC.

The chain couples TRBV6-4 to TRBJ2-2; possibly TRBD1 for D (6 bases). The V gene's germline CDR1 is MRHNA and CDR2 SNTAGT. V was clipped by 2 bases and J by 5 bases, with 6 bases between them. This CDR3 contains 13 residues. The CDR3 is CASSDQGTGELFF. For the CDR3, the DNA is TGTGCCAGCAGTGACCAGGGGACCGGGGAGCTGTTTTTT.

The chain links TRBV6-5 to TRBJ2-2, with no clear D. Trimming took 0 bases from V and 7 from J, leaving 9 bases between them. CDR1 MNHEY and CDR2 SVGAGI come from the germline V gene. The CDR3 spans 14 residues. CDR3 residues: CASSYSNGFGELFF. CDR3 sequence (DNA): TGTGCCAGCAGTTACTCGAACGGGTTCGGGGAGCTGTTTTTT.

The genes are TRBV20-1 and TRBJ2-2; D remains ambiguous. Trimming removed 3 bases at V and 6 bases at J, with 8 bases between. The V gene's germline CDR1 is DFQATT and CDR2 SNEGSKA (reference sequence). CDR3 size: 12 residues. The CDR3 loop is CSASRVPGELFF. CDR3 bases: TGCAGTGCTAGTAGGGTTCCCGGGGAGCTGTTTTTT.

This clone was observed a handful of times. The rearrangement uses TRBV2 and TRBJ2-5, with 7 bases matching TRBD1. This CDR3 region has 17 residues. CDR1 is SNHLY, CDR2 FYNNEI, per germline. After removal of 6 bases from V and 5 bases from J, the junction contained 18 bases not matched to a gene. In DNA, the CDR3 is TGTGCCAGCAGCTTAGACAGGGTATTACGGGGTGGGGAGACCCAGTACTTC. This sequence encodes CASSLDRVLRGGETQYF.

This clone occurred a few times. The chain is built from TRBV6-5 and TRBJ2-7; TRBD2 agrees at 7 bases. Germline values: CDR1 MNHEY, CDR2 SVGAGI. The V and J ends lost 0 bases and 2 bases, in that order; junction bases with no gene match: 4. The CDR3 extends over 15 amino acids. The CDR3 spells CASSYSTGLTYEQYF. CDR3 DNA: TGTGCCAGCAGTTACTCGACGGGACTAACCTACGAGCAGTACTTC.

The V gene is TRBV3-1 (or the pseudogene TRBV3-2), the J gene TRBJ2-4; 9 nucleotides match TRBD2. The CDR3 length is 15 residues. CDR1 is LGHDT, CDR2 YNNKEL, per germline (reference sequence). The J segment lost 6 bases and the V segment lost 4 bases, leaving 7 bases of the junction unmatched. CDR3 sequence: CASSLRSGGLNIQYF. CDR3 bases: TGTGCCAGCAGCCTTAGGAGCGGGGGGTTAAACATTCAGTACTTC.

The chain links TRBV7-9 to TRBJ1-1; 11 bases fit TRBD1. The CDR3 length is 15 residues. V gave up 5 bases and J gave up 5 bases; unmatched junction bases: 7. The germline V gene has CDR1 SEHNR and CDR2 FQNEAQ (reference sequence). CDR3 residues: CASSHGTGGRTEAFF. The CDR3 DNA reads as TGTGCCAGCAGCCACGGGACAGGGGGTCGAACTGAAGCTTTCTTT.

The chain is built from TRBV18 and TRBJ2-7; D is perhaps TRBD1 (6 bases). V was shortened by 1 base and J by 0 bases, with 10 bases between the two germline ends. The CDR3 contains 15 residues. Germline CDR1 KGHSH, CDR2 LQKENI. The CDR3 sequence is CASSPQRDTSYEQYF. The CDR3 bases are TGTGCCAGCTCACCACAACGGGACACCTCCTACGAGCAGTACTTC. The full variable domain, completed using reference TRBV18 and TRBJ2-7, is NAGVMQNPRHLVRRRGQEARLRCSPMKGHSHVYWYRQLPEEGLKFMVYLQKENIIDESGMPKERFSAEFPKEGPSILRIQQVVRGDSAAYFCASSPQRDTSYEQYFGPGTRLTVT.

The gene calls are TRBV7-9 and TRBJ1-2, with 7 bases that match TRBD1. With V trimmed by 5 bases and J by 5 bases, 5 bases remained unmatched. CDR1 is SEHNR, CDR2 FQNEAQ, per germline (reference sequence). This CDR3 spans 13 amino acids. CDR3 nucleotide sequence: TGTGCCAGCAGCCCGGGACAGAGATATGGCTACACCTTC. Residues: CASSPGQRYGYTF.

This clone was seen once. This chain connects TRBV9 to TRBJ1-3; the D gene is possibly TRBD1 (6 bases). This CDR3 contains 15 residues. V lost 1 base to trimming and J lost 4 bases, with 12 bases between them. Germline CDR1 is SGDLS and CDR2 is YYNGEE. Here the CDR3 reads CASSVSGTSGNTIYF. Here the CDR3 DNA reads TGTGCCAGCAGCGTAAGCGGGACAAGCGGAAACACCATATATTTT.

This clone was detected only a few times. The chain recombines TRBV10-1 with TRBJ2-7, with D possibly TRBD2 on 5 matching bases. From germline, CDR1 is WNHNN and CDR2 SYGVQD (reference sequence). Trimming pared 3 bases from V and 4 bases from J, leaving 13 bases between. The CDR3 sequence is 14 residues long. CDR3 region: CASSETERGYEQYF. The CDR3 nucleotides read TGCGCCAGCAGTGAAACGGAACGGGGTTACGAGCAGTACTTC.

This clone was seen a single time. The V call is TRBV19, the J call TRBJ1-2; 8 nucleotides line up with TRBD1. CDR1 is LNHDA and CDR2 is SQIVND in the germline V gene (reference sequence). Trimming at V came to 4 bases and at J to 5 bases, leaving 3 bases not matched to a gene. This CDR3 comprises 13 residues. The CDR3 is CASSTGTGYGYTF. DNA for the CDR3: TGTGCCAGTAGTACCGGGACAGGATATGGCTACACCTTC.

The chain combines TRBV5-6 with TRBJ2-7; no firm D call. The CDR3 runs to 11 residues. Deletions cut 5 bases from V and 3 bases from J, with 6 bases between. Germline loops: CDR1 SGHDT, CDR2 YYEEEE. The CDR3 DNA reads TGTGCCAGCAGTTTCGACTACGAGCAGTACTTC. It specifies CASSFDYEQYF.

This chain uses TRBV5-4 with TRBJ2-5; 12 nucleotides align to TRBD2. V lost 0 bases to trimming and J lost 4 bases; unmatched junction nucleotides: 7. The CDR3 extends over 17 amino acids. Germline V gene data show CDR1 as SGHNT and CDR2 as YYREEE (reference sequence). DNA of the CDR3: TGTGCCAGCAGCTTGGATCCAACTAGCGGGGGGCGAGAGACCCAGTACTTC. It encodes CASSLDPTSGGRETQYF.

This clone showed up just a few times. This sequence joins TRBV3-1 (or the pseudogene TRBV3-2) and TRBJ1-1; 10 positions match TRBD1. This CDR3 is 16 amino acids long. The germline V gene has CDR1 LGHDT and CDR2 YNNKEL (reference sequence). The trim removed 3 bases at V and 2 bases at J, leaving 6 bases unmatched. The CDR3 DNA follows: TGTGCCAGCAGCCATCATAGGGACAGGGGAAACACTGAAGCTTTCTTT. As protein: CASSHHRDRGNTEAFF.

The chain recombines TRBV19 with TRBJ2-4; 7 bases line up with TRBD2. V trimming: 5 bases; J trimming: 3 bases; junction bases outside the gene matches: 7. This CDR3 spans 15 amino acids. Germline CDR1 LNHDA, CDR2 SQIVND (reference sequence). The CDR3 DNA sequence: TGTGCCAGTAGTGGGCTAGCGGATAACAAAAACATTCAGTACTTC. Encoded protein: CASSGLADNKNIQYF.

CDR3 sequence reads: CASGQGQGEKLFF. The CDR3 nucleotides read TGTGCCAGCGGGCAGGGTCAAGGGGAAAAACTGTTTTTT. V and J are TRBV9 and TRBJ1-4; TRBD1 might be the D (5 bases). The CDR3 extends over 13 amino acids. Germline V gene sequence: CDR1 SGDLS, CDR2 YYNGEE. Trimming pared 7 bases from V and 8 bases from J, leaving 15 bases between.

V gene TRBV12-5 combines with J gene TRBJ2-2; D call uncertain. V lost 3 bases and J lost 4, with 3 bases in between. The germline V gene encodes CDR1 LGHNT and CDR2 FRNRAP. CDR3 length equals 12 residues. The CDR3 protein is CASGLITGELFF. The CDR3 DNA is TGTGCTAGTGGTTTAATCACCGGGGAGCTGTTTTTT.

V gene TRBV2 combines with J gene TRBJ2-7; 11 nucleotides agree with TRBD2. The germline V gene has CDR1 SNHLY and CDR2 FYNNEI. This CDR3 has 15 amino acids. V dropped 4 bases and J dropped 6; count of bases not matched to a gene: 8. The CDR3 DNA follows: TGTGCCAGCAGTGCCCTTAGCGGGAGGGGAGTCGAGCAGTACTTC. Its translation: CASSALSGRGVEQYF. The full variable domain, with the rest looked up from reference TRBV2 and TRBJ2-7, is EPEVTQTPSHQVTQMGQEVILRCVPISNHLYFYWYRQILGQKVEFLVSFYNNEISEKSEIFDDQFSVERPDGSNFTLKIRSTKLEDSAMYFCASSALSGRGVEQYFGPGTRLTVT.

The chain combines TRBV5-1 with TRBJ2-3, with 7 bases matching TRBD1. Germline values: CDR1 SGHRS, CDR2 YFSETQ. With 2 bases clipped from V and 7 bases from J, the junction kept 4 bases outside the gene matches. CDR3 length: 13 residues. This CDR3 reads CASSFTGEYTQYF. The CDR3 DNA reads TGCGCCAGCAGCTTTACAGGGGAGTATACGCAGTATTTT.

This clone was counted a few times. The CDR3 nucleotides read TGTGCCAGCAGTGAACTGTCATATGGCTACACCTTC. Its protein is CASSELSYGYTF. This chain links TRBV6-1 with TRBJ1-2; D is uncertain. The germline CDR1 and CDR2 sequences are MNHNS and SASEGT. Between the trimmed V and J ends, which lost 2 bases and 5 bases, there was a span of 6 bases. This CDR3 spans 12 amino acids.

The chain combines TRBV18 with TRBJ2-4, with 8 bases matching TRBD2. The trim removed 0 bases at V and 2 bases at J, leaving 6 bases unmatched. CDR1 KGHSH and CDR2 LQKENI come from the germline V gene. The CDR3 consists of 17 residues. Here the CDR3 reads CASSPPLLAGTKNIQYF. The DNA of the CDR3 is TGTGCCAGCTCACCACCGTTGCTAGCGGGCACCAAAAACATTCAGTACTTC.

This clone has a count of ten or more. This chain links TRBV27 with TRBJ1-1; the D is unclear. V was pared by 1 base and J by 8 bases, with 11 bases between. CDR1 MNHEY and CDR2 SMNVEV come from the germline V gene (reference sequence). CDR3 length: 13 amino acids. Here the CDR3 reads CASSLYPGSEAFF. The CDR3 region has the DNA TGTGCCAGCAGTTTATATCCTGGCAGCGAAGCTTTCTTT.

The genes are TRBV29-1 and TRBJ2-3, with a weak D call TRBD2 (5 bases). CDR1 is SQVTM and CDR2 is ANQGSEA in the germline V gene. Trimming removed 0 bases from V and 2 bases from J, with 15 bases in between. The CDR3 spans 16 residues. The CDR3 here is CSVEDLNGLFTDTQYF. CDR3 DNA: TGCAGCGTTGAAGATCTTAACGGACTTTTCACAGATACGCAGTATTTT.

The rearrangement joins TRBV3-1 (or the pseudogene TRBV3-2) to TRBJ2-1; D perhaps matches TRBD2 (5 bases). The CDR3 is 15 amino acids. Looked up from germline, CDR1 is LGHDT and CDR2 is YNNKEL (reference sequence). Trimming shortened V by 1 base and J by 2 bases, and 9 bases separated the two germline ends. CDR3 protein: CASSQVYGTYNEQFF. The CDR3 DNA follows: TGTGCCAGCAGCCAAGTATACGGGACCTACAATGAGCAGTTCTTC.

This chain links TRBV25-1 with TRBJ2-5, with TRBD1 matching over 8 bases. The J segment lost 4 bases and the V segment lost 4 bases, leaving 11 bases of the junction unmatched. This CDR3 has 16 amino acids. The V gene's germline CDR1 is MGHDK and CDR2 SYGVNS. For the CDR3, the DNA is TGTGCCAGCAGTGGGGCGGACAGGGCCGAAGGAGAGACCCAGTACTTC. It is translated as CASSGADRAEGETQYF.

The CDR3 DNA is TGTGCCAGCATCGCGGCAGGGCCGCCGACCGGGGAGCTGTTTTTT. It encodes CASIAAGPPTGELFF. The rearrangement links TRBV6-5 to TRBJ2-2, with a tentative D call TRBD1 (5 bases). The CDR3 runs to 15 residues. V lost 7 bases to trimming and J lost 5 bases, with 17 bases between them. CDR1 MNHEY and CDR2 SVGAGI come from the germline V gene.

The J gene is TRBJ1-2, the V gene TRBV14, with 9 nucleotides matching TRBD1. J lost 2 bases, V lost 6 bases, and 4 bases had no gene match. CDR1 is SGHDN, CDR2 FVKESK, per germline. The CDR3 runs to 14 residues. This CDR3 is CASSLQGANYGYTF. CDR3 bases: TGTGCCAGCAGTTTACAGGGGGCGAACTATGGCTACACCTTC.

The chain joins TRBV6-5 to TRBJ1-5; D unclear. Deletions cut 7 bases from V and 7 bases from J, with 14 bases between. Germline values: CDR1 MNHEY, CDR2 SVGAGI. This CDR3 spans 13 amino acids. CDR3 bases: TGTGCCAGCATCTCCTGGGTCGGGCAGCCCCAGCATTTT. Its translation is CASISWVGQPQHF.

This rearrangement joins TRBV5-1 to TRBJ2-7; TRBD1 aligns across 9 bases. This CDR3 spans 15 amino acids. J was trimmed by 3 bases and V by 3 bases; bases with no gene match: 7. CDR1 and CDR2 from the germline V gene are SGHRS and YFSETQ. The DNA of the CDR3 is TGCGCCAGCAGCTCGGGACAGGGCCTATTCTACGAGCAGTACTTC. Protein product: CASSSGQGLFYEQYF.

This clone was seen more than once but under ten times. V and J are TRBV27 and TRBJ2-1, with TRBD2 matching 8 bases. The V gene end was trimmed by 2 bases and the J gene end by 10 bases; junction bases not matched to a gene: 4. Germline values: CDR1 MNHEY, CDR2 SMNVEV (reference sequence). CDR3 length: 13 amino acids. The CDR3 spells CASSLTASGEQFF. Written as DNA, the CDR3 is TGTGCCAGCAGTTTAACGGCTAGCGGGGAGCAGTTCTTC.